A selection of T cell receptor beta chains follows, all from one sample in a study of CD8+ T cells in alopecia areata. The data were produced by immunoSEQ multiplex PCR, yet TCRdb's version contains in-frame clones alone and is incomplete. The table has hundreds of thousands of clones, under 80% seen once. The sequences come from CD4+ T cells sorted from blood, collected at week 0. Source of these receptors: a human donor with alopecia areata. CDR3s include the opening cysteine and the closing phenylalanine or tryptophan. D genes are given only for firm matches. The size field is filled for only some rows; it gives once, few, many or a size class.

d_call j_call v_call clone_size cdr3_aa cdr3_nt
TRBD2 TRBJ2-1 TRBV7-2 few CASSQLASKQFF TGTGCCAGCAGCCAACTAGCGTCGAAGCAGTTCTTC
NA TRBJ2-7 TRBV15 NA CATSELYRYEQYF TGTGCCACCAGCGAGCTCTACCGCTACGAGCAGTACTTC
NA TRBJ2-7 TRBV30 NA CAWSVFWGLAYEQYF TGTGCCTGGAGTGTATTCTGGGGGCTCGCCTACGAGCAGTACTTC
NA TRBJ1-2 TRBV7-6 NA CASSYEVTGLGGYTF TGTGCCAGCAGCTACGAAGTAACAGGGTTGGGTGGCTACACCTTC
TRBD2 TRBJ2-7 TRBV30 NA CASLAGDSYEQYF TGTGCCTCTCTAGCGGGGGACTCCTACGAGCAGTACTTC
NA TRBJ2-1 TRBV27 NA CASSPPYGSAQFF TGTGCCAGCAGTCCCCCCTATGGCAGCGCGCAGTTCTTC
TRBD1 TRBJ2-1 TRBV2 NA CASSYPGTEITDEQFF TGTGCCAGCAGTTATCCCGGGACAGAAATTACCGATGAGCAGTTCTTC
NA TRBJ1-1 TRBV30 few CAWTSRAEAFF TGTGCCTGGACAAGCAGGGCTGAAGCTTTCTTT
NA TRBJ2-1 TRBV30 NA CAWSRGTSSYNEQFF TGTGCCTGGAGTCGCGGCACGAGCTCCTACAATGAGCAGTTCTTC
NA TRBJ2-2 TRBV9 NA CASTASSIPGELFF TGTGCCAGCACGGCATCTTCGATCCCCGGGGAGCTGTTTTTT
NA TRBJ1-1 TRBV7-8 NA CASSQSGLVTEAFF TGTGCCAGCAGCCAATCAGGGTTGGTCACTGAAGCTTTCTTT
TRBD1 TRBJ1-6 TRBV19 NA CASSIDLGQGKRTPLHF TGTGCCAGTAGTATAGACCTGGGACAGGGGAAGAGGACACCCCTCCACTTT
NA TRBJ2-3 TRBV29-1 once CSTKGDTQYF TGCAGCACAAAAGGGGATACGCAGTATTTT
NA TRBJ1-3 TRBV30 NA CAWSVRPLGGNTIYF TGTGCCTGGAGTGTACGGCCCTTGGGGGGAAACACCATATATTTT
NA TRBJ2-2 TRBV4-3 NA CASSQDLGTGELFF TGCGCCAGCAGCCAAGATCTAGGGACCGGGGAGCTGTTTTTT
TRBD2 TRBJ2-1 TRBV30 once CAWSPGLAGDNEQFF TGTGCCTGGAGCCCCGGACTAGCGGGGGACAATGAGCAGTTCTTC
NA TRBJ2-5 TRBV7-3 NA CASSLNQGRETQYF TGTGCCAGCAGCTTAAATCAGGGCCGAGAGACCCAGTACTTC
NA TRBJ2-7 TRBV30 NA CAWGTYEQYF TGTGCCTGGGGAACCTACGAGCAGTACTTC
NA TRBJ2-5 TRBV25-1 few CASSGAGETQYF TGTGCCAGCAGTGGGGCGGGGGAGACCCAGTACTTC
NA TRBJ1-2 TRBV27 NA CASSSLLFGQAYGYTF TGTGCCAGCAGTTCCCTCCTTTTTGGACAAGCCTATGGCTACACCTTC
TRBD1 TRBJ2-7 TRBV29-1 NA CSVGQGGSYEQYF TGCAGCGTAGGACAGGGTGGGTCCTACGAGCAGTACTTC
NA TRBJ2-1 TRBV11-2 NA CASSPSYNEQFF TGTGCCAGCAGCCCTAGCTACAATGAGCAGTTCTTC
NA TRBJ2-3 TRBV9 NA CASSSNPTDTQYF TGTGCCAGCAGCTCAAATCCAACAGATACGCAGTATTTT
TRBD1 TRBJ1-1 TRBV25-1 few CASSEGTGRTEAFF TGTGCCAGCAGTGAGGGGACAGGGAGGACTGAAGCTTTCTTT
TRBD1 TRBJ1-3 TRBV9 NA CASSPGQDGNTIYF TGTGCCAGCAGCCCAGGACAGGACGGAAACACCATATATTTT
TRBD1 TRBJ2-4 TRBV4-2 NA CASSQDGTGGNIQYF TGTGCCAGCAGCCAAGATGGGACAGGAGGCAACATTCAGTACTTC
NA TRBJ2-4 TRBV30 NA CALESGVGKNIQYF TGTGCTCTCGAATCAGGCGTAGGCAAAAACATTCAGTACTTC
NA TRBJ2-7 TRBV5-4 few CASSLDRFLYEQYF TGTGCCAGCAGCTTGGATCGTTTCCTGTACGAGCAGTACTTC
TRBD1 TRBJ2-5 TRBV25-1 NA CASSGSGTAQETQYF TGTGCCAGCAGTGGATCCGGGACAGCTCAAGAGACCCAGTACTTC
NA TRBJ2-7 TRBV2 once CASSRAHEQYF TGTGCCAGCAGTCGCGCCCACGAGCAGTACTTC
TRBD1 TRBJ2-1 TRBV5-1 NA CASSLGGTGQSNEQFF TGCGCCAGCAGCTTGGGAGGGACAGGGCAAAGCAATGAGCAGTTCTTC
NA TRBJ2-2 TRBV30 NA CAWSVQRTSNTGELFF TGTGCCTGGAGTGTACAAAGGACATCGAACACCGGGGAGCTGTTTTTT
TRBD1 TRBJ1-2 TRBV29-1 NA CSVEPTGINYGYTF TGCAGCGTTGAACCGACAGGGATTAACTATGGCTACACCTTC
NA TRBJ2-1 TRBV7-2 few CASSLLSPQFF TGTGCCAGCAGCCTCCTCTCCCCCCAGTTCTTC
TRBD2 TRBJ2-1 TRBV7-2 NA CASSFSGGSYNEQFF TGTGCCAGCAGCTTTAGCGGGGGCTCCTACAATGAGCAGTTCTTC
NA TRBJ2-2 TRBV29-1 NA CSVRLAELRNTGELFF TGCAGCGTACGACTCGCCGAGCTACGTAACACCGGGGAGCTGTTTTTT
NA TRBJ1-2 TRBV7-2 NA CASSYRDLYGYTF TGTGCCAGCAGCTACCGGGACCTATATGGCTACACCTTC
NA TRBJ2-5 TRBV5-6 few CASSSRGETQYF TGTGCCAGCAGCTCCCGGGGGGAGACCCAGTACTTC
NA TRBJ2-7 TRBV29-1 NA CSVGDRSYEQYF TGCAGCGTAGGCGACCGCTCCTACGAGCAGTACTTC
NA TRBJ2-7 TRBV5-1 NA CASSSRSGGASEQYF TGCGCCAGCAGCTCCCGGTCTGGAGGGGCAAGCGAGCAGTACTTC
NA TRBJ2-3 TRBV5-1 NA CASSTGSDTQYF TGCGCCAGCAGCACAGGGTCAGATACGCAGTATTTT
TRBD1 TRBJ1-5 TRBV30 NA CAWTPGDRGQPQHF TGTGCCTGGACCCCTGGGGACAGGGGTCAGCCCCAGCATTTT
NA TRBJ1-2 TRBV5-1 NA CASSLESVVSYGYTF TGCGCCAGCAGCTTGGAGTCAGTCGTGTCCTATGGCTACACCTTC
NA TRBJ2-6 TRBV9 NA CASSPPAGALRGANVLTF TGTGCCAGCAGCCCCCCCGCAGGTGCCCTAAGGGGGGCCAACGTCCTGACTTTC
NA TRBJ1-2 TRBV6-5 NA CASRIGRTYGYTF TGTGCCAGCAGGATAGGACGGACCTATGGCTACACCTTC
TRBD1 TRBJ2-4 TRBV11-2 few CASRPIGEGGAAKNIQYF TGTGCCAGCAGACCGATTGGGGAAGGGGGCGCAGCCAAAAACATTCAGTACTTC
NA TRBJ2-7 TRBV7-9 once CASSSDRLYEQYF TGTGCCAGCAGCTCAGACAGGCTCTACGAGCAGTACTTC